One and the same sample provided the 21 T cell receptor beta chains below, sequenced in a study of glioma-infiltrating T cells. Using RNA template, CDR3s of TCR alpha and beta were amplified with iRepertoire arm-PCR. TCRdb itself ran the multiplex PCR reads through MiXCR, one entry per CDR3 protein. The sample has about 410,000 distinct CDR3 sequences, roughly two fifths seen once. Material for sequencing was glioma tissue, nonneoplastic brain tissue, or PBMCs (not recorded which). These TCRs come from a human donor with low-grade glioma or glioblastoma, undergoing nonglioma brain surgery, or in good health (not recorded which).

Only a few counts were recorded for this clonotype. The chain carries TRBV28 and TRBJ2-1, with 10 bases lining up with TRBD2. Germline V gene lookup returns CDR1 MDHEN and CDR2 SYDVKM. The CDR3 runs 14 residues. The ends lost 7 bases at V and 8 bases at J; junction bases unmatched: 8. The CDR3, as DNA: TGTGCCAGCAACCCGGGACTAGCGAAGTATGAGCAGTTCTTC. Translated, it gives CASNPGLAKYEQFF.

In regard to this clonotype: A single base separates this from a much larger clone, so it may be a read error. The rearrangement uses TRBV20-1 and TRBJ1-1; TRBD1 is a possible D gene (6 bases). The CDR3 loop spans 13 amino acids. Per germline, CDR1 DFQATT and CDR2 SNEGSKA (reference sequence). CDR3 region: CSADGGMNTEASF. For the CDR3, the DNA is TGCAGTGCGGACGGGGGCATGAACACTGAAGCTTCCTTT.

CDR3: CASSLGTENTGELFF. The CDR3 DNA follows: TGCGCCAGCAGCTTGGGGACAGAGAACACCGGGGAGCTGTTTTTT. V gene TRBV5-1 combines with J gene TRBJ2-2; TRBD1 might be the D (6 bases). Trimming removed 0 bases at V and 1 base at J, with 7 bases between. This CDR3 contains 15 residues. Germline V gene data show CDR1 as SGHRS and CDR2 as YFSETQ.

V usage is TRBV15 and J usage is TRBJ2-3; 10 bases align to TRBD2. The V segment lost 3 bases and the J segment 5 bases; nucleotides outside the gene matches: 2. Looked up from germline, CDR1 is LNHNV and CDR2 is YYDKDF (reference sequence). This CDR3 has 14 amino acids. The CDR3 loop is CATSSRLAGDTQYF. CDR3 sequence (DNA): TGTGCCACCAGCAGTCGACTAGCGGGAGATACGCAGTATTTT.

Worth noting for this clonotype: A read error may explain this, as a much larger clone is one base away. The chain couples TRBV20-1 to TRBJ2-3; possibly TRBD2 for D (5 bases). CDR3 length: 14 residues. In germline, CDR1 is DFQATT, CDR2 SNEGSKA (reference sequence). V was cut by 1 base and J by 3 bases, with 11 bases left in between. Here the CDR3 DNA reads TGCAGTGCTAGAGGTAGAGGGAGAACAGATACGCAGTATTTT. Protein: CSARGRGRTDTQYF.

In the case of this clonotype: Since a much larger clone is just one base distant, this may be a read error. This CDR3 is missing its conserved last phenylalanine or tryptophan, likely due to a read error. The CDR3 is CASSSPRGQYL. In DNA, the CDR3 is TGTGCCAGCAGTTCCCCCCGGGGGCAGTATCTT. The J gene is TRBJ2-3, the V gene TRBV28; TRBD2 is a possible D gene (5 bases). V was shortened by 4 bases and J by 11 bases, with 10 bases between the two germline ends. The CDR3 extends over 11 amino acids. The germline V gene has CDR1 MDHEN and CDR2 SYDVKM.

With respect to this clonotype: A single base separates this from a much larger clone, so it may be a read error. CDR3: CASTENLAVANYGYTF. CDR3 nucleotide sequence: TGTGCCAGCACTGAAAATCTGGCGGTGGCTAACTATGGCTACACCTTC. The chain employs TRBV27 and TRBJ1-2; no clear D. Trimming removed 7 bases from V and 0 bases from J, with 18 bases in between. CDR3 size: 16 residues. The germline V gene has CDR1 MNHEY and CDR2 SMNVEV (reference sequence).

This clonotype was found many times. This chain links TRBV2 with TRBJ2-1, with 8 bases matching TRBD2. Looked up from germline, CDR1 is SNHLY and CDR2 is FYNNEI. This CDR3 has 13 amino acids. Trimming took 8 bases from V and 6 from J; bases not matched to a gene: 6. The CDR3 bases are TGTGCCAGCGAGCGGGAGTTGGGCAATGAGCAGTTCTTC. Translating it yields CASERELGNEQFF.

This chain links TRBV5-1 with TRBJ1-1; TRBD1 agrees at 9 bases. The CDR3 is 14 amino acids. Germline CDR1 and CDR2: SGHRS and YFSETQ. With 4 bases clipped from V and 6 bases from J, the junction kept 7 bases outside the gene matches. The chain's CDR3 is CASSKGQGQSEAFF. As DNA, the CDR3 is TGCGCCAGCAGCAAGGGACAGGGACAATCTGAAGCTTTCTTT.

Regarding this clonotype: The CDR3 carries no conserved terminal phenylalanine or tryptophan, so it likely arises from a read error. The V and J genes are TRBV6-6 and TRBJ2-7; the D is unclear. The CDR3 covers 14 residues. Germline V CDR1 and CDR2: MNHNY, SVGAGI (reference sequence). The CDR3, as DNA: TGTGTCAGCAGCCCCCAAAGGGCGTCCTACGAGCAGTACATC. Protein: CVSSPQRASYEQYI.

In the case of this clonotype: A read error may explain this, as a much larger clone is one base away. The V gene is TRBV7-9, the J gene TRBJ2-2, with D unclear. The CDR3 runs to 14 residues. Trimming pared 2 bases from V and 5 bases from J, leaving 9 bases between. Germline V gene lookup returns CDR1 SEHNR and CDR2 FQNEAQ (reference sequence). In DNA form, the CDR3 reads TGTGCCAGCAGCTTACGCCGTAGTACCGGGGAGCTGTTTTTT. Its protein product is CASSLRRSTGELFF. Variable domain in full (rest from reference TRBV7-9 and TRBJ2-2): DTGVSQNPRHKITKRGQNVTFRCDPISEHNRLYWYRQTLGQGPEFLTYFQNEAQLEKSRLLSDRFSAERPKGSFSTLEIQRTEQGDSAMYLCASSLRRSTGELFFGEGSRLTVL.

This chain connects TRBV28 to TRBJ1-5; D remains ambiguous. The CDR3 sequence is 12 residues long. Looked up from germline, CDR1 is MDHEN and CDR2 is SYDVKM. The V end lost 6 bases, the J end lost 16 bases, and 19 bases lay between the germline ends. The CDR3 DNA is TGTGCCAGCAGCACCGAGACGACATGGGTTCATTTT. The encoded protein is CASSTETTWVHF.

Ten or more counts support this clonotype. This chain joins TRBV7-3 and TRBJ2-2; 7 positions agree with TRBD1. The CDR3 contains 15 residues. Germline values: CDR1 SGHTA, CDR2 FQGTGA. The V and J ends lost 3 bases and 3 bases, in that order; junction bases with no gene match: 4. The CDR3 region has the DNA TGTGCCAGCAGCTTTTCAGGGGGTGACACCGGGGAGCTGTTTTTT. Encoded protein: CASSFSGGDTGELFF.

In its sample, this clonotype was seen many times. CDR3 in DNA: TGTGCCAGCAGTGAAGTAGGACTAGTAAGGGAGCTGTTTTTT. The encoded protein is CASSEVGLVRELFF. The chain couples TRBV6-1 to TRBJ2-2, with 7 positions matching TRBD2. The germline V gene encodes CDR1 MNHNS and CDR2 SASEGT. The CDR3 extends over 14 amino acids. Losses at the gene ends were 1 base for V and 9 bases for J; bases not matched to a gene: 5.

This clonotype was found many times. The V gene is TRBV7-2, the J gene TRBJ2-1, with D perhaps TRBD1 or TRBD2 (5 bases each). Trimming took 11 bases from V and 4 from J, leaving 9 bases between them. The CDR3 loop spans 11 amino acids. Germline CDR1 SGHTA, CDR2 FQGNSA. The CDR3 region has the DNA TGTGCCGGGGGACGGTACAATGAGCAGTTCTTC. Translation: CAGGRYNEQFF.

The rearrangement uses TRBV11-2 and TRBJ2-7; TRBD2 aligns across 13 bases. This CDR3 contains 15 residues. Trimming cost V 5 bases and J 4 bases; bases outside gene matches: 5. Germline V CDR1 and CDR2: SGHAT, FQNNGV. CDR3 region: CASSIRTSGSYEQYF. In DNA, the CDR3 is TGTGCCAGCAGCATCCGGACTAGCGGGAGTTACGAGCAGTACTTC. Full variable domain (missing parts from reference TRBV11-2 and TRBJ2-7): EAGVAQSPRYKIIEKRQSVAFWCNPISGHATLYWYQQILGQGPKLLIQFQNNGVVDDSQLPKDRFSAERLKGVDSTLKIQPAKLEDSAVYLCASSIRTSGSYEQYFGPGTRLTVT.

The rearrangement uses TRBV7-2 and TRBJ2-3, with D possibly being TRBD2 (7 bases). The CDR3 is made up of 14 amino acids. V lost 11 bases and J 4 bases, leaving 19 bases between the germline ends. The V gene's germline CDR1 is SGHTA and CDR2 FQGNSA. The DNA for the CDR3 is TGTGCCTCAACAAGGGGGGGCAGGGCAGATACGCAGTATTTT. Its translation is CASTRGGRADTQYF.

Of note for this clonotype: This clone may be a read error of a much larger clone one base away. The rearrangement uses TRBV6-6 and TRBJ2-2; D is perhaps TRBD2 (5 bases). The CDR3 is 15 residues long. CDR1 is MNHNY, CDR2 SVGAGI, per germline (reference sequence). The CDR3 DNA reads TGTGCCAGCAGTTACTCTAGCGAGAACCCCGGGGAGCTGTTTTTT. This encodes CASSYSSENPGELFF.

Notes on this clonotype: A read error may be the cause here, since a much bigger clone is one base away. The chain carries TRBV6-5 and TRBJ2-7, with D hard to call. CDR1 and CDR2 from the germline V gene are MNHEY and SVGAGI. The CDR3 contains 16 residues. V was clipped by 0 bases and J by 7 bases, with 19 bases between them. The CDR3 sequence is CASSYSPWRMSEEQYF. CDR3 nucleotides: TGTGCCAGCAGTTACTCCCCGTGGCGAATGTCGGAAGAGCAGTACTTC.

This clonotype was seen more than once but under ten times. The chain couples TRBV27 to TRBJ1-4; perhaps TRBD1 as D (5 bases). V was shortened by 5 bases and J by 5 bases, with 12 bases between the two germline ends. Germline V lookup: CDR1 MNHEY, CDR2 SMNVEV (reference sequence). The CDR3 totals 14 residues. CDR3 in DNA: TGTGCCAGCAGTCCCTGGGGGAGGAATGAAAAACTGTTTTTT. This encodes CASSPWGRNEKLFF.

The chain joins TRBV20-1 to TRBJ2-2; 10 bases are shared with TRBD2. This CDR3 is 15 amino acids long. CDR1 and CDR2 from the germline V gene are DFQATT and SNEGSKA (reference sequence). V was pared by 1 base and J by 6 bases, with 5 bases of the junction left unmatched. This CDR3 is CSARASGSRAGELFF. The CDR3 DNA reads as TGCAGTGCTAGAGCTAGCGGGAGTAGGGCCGGGGAGCTGTTTTTT.